This T cell receptor beta chain emerged from a study of technical replicates of blood from several donors. Only in-frame clones appear in the TCRdb table, and some are missing; sequencing was by immunoSEQ multiplex PCR. This sample has some 87,000 clones, with 90% to 98% found just once. The CDR3 spans 15 residues. Losses at the gene ends were 2 bases for V and 6 bases for J; bases not matched to a gene: 1. CDR1 is MNHNS, CDR2 SASEGT, per germline. Sequenced material: T cells isolated from PBMCs. V gene TRBV6-1 combines with J gene TRBJ2-2; 12 positions match TRBD2. The TCR sequence derives from a human donor in good health. CDR3: CASSELAGGPGELFF. CDR3 sequence (DNA): TGTGCCAGCAGTGAACTAGCGGGAGGGCCCGGGGAGCTGTTTTTT.